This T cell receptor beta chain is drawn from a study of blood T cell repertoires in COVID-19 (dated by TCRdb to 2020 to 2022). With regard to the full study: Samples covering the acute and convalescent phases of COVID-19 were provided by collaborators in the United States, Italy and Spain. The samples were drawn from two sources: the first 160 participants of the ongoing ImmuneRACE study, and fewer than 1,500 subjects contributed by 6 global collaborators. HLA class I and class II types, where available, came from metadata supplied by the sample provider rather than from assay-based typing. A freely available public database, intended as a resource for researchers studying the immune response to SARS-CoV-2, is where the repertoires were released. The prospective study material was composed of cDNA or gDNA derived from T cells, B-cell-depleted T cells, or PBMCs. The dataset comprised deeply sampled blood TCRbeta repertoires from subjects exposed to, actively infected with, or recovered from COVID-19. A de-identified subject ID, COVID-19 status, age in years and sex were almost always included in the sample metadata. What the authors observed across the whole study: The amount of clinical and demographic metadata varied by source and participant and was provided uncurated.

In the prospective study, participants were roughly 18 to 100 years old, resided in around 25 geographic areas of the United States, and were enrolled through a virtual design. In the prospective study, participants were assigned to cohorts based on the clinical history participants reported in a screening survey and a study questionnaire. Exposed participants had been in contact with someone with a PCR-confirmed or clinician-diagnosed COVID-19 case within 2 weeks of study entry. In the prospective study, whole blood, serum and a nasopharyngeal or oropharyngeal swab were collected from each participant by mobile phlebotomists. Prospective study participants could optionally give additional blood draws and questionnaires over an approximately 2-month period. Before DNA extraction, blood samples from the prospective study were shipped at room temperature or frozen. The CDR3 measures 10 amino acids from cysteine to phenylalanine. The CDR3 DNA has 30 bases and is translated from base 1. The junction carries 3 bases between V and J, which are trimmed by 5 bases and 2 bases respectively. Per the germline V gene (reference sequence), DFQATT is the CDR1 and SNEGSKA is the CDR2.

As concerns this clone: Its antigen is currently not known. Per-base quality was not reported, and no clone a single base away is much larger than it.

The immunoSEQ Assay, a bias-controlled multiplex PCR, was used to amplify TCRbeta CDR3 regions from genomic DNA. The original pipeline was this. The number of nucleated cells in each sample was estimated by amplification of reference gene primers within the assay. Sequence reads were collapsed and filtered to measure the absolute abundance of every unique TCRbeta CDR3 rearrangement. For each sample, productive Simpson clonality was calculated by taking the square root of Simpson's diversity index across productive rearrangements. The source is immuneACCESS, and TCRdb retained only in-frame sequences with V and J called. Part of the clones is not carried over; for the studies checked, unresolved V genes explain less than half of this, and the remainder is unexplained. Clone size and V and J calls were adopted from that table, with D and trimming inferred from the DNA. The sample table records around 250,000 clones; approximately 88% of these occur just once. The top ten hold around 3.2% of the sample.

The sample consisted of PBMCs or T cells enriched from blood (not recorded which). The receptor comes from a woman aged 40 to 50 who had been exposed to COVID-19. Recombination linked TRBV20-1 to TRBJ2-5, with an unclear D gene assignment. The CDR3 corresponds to CSAQQETQYF. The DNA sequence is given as TGCAGTGCTCAACAAGAGACCCAGTACTTC.